The rows below give T cell receptor beta chains drawn from one sample of a study of beta chain features in type 1 diabetes. Data came from immunoSEQ multiplex PCR; TCRdb stores just in-frame clones and leaves some out. This sample carries 250,000 to 400,000 clones, around 15% of them seen once, and the ten largest clones take about 6.7%. Sequencing was done on a sample of central memory CD4+ T cells from blood. Receptors were obtained from a man aged 25-40 years in good health. Both conserved end residues are part of each CDR3. Each record gives: clone size, V gene, D gene, J gene, CDR3 protein, CDR3 DNA. A D gene is named only where the DNA matches it firmly. Clone size is given for some rows only: seen once, a few or many times, or a class if the clone is expanded.

>.|TRBV19|.|TRBJ2-1
CASEGPRSNEQFF
TGTGCCTCCGAGGGGCCTAGGTCCAATGAGCAGTTCTTC
>.|TRBV30|.|TRBJ2-3
CAWSMGPGLATDTQYF
TGTGCCTGGAGTATGGGGCCGGGTCTCGCCACAGATACGCAGTATTTT
>few|TRBV5-6|.|TRBJ1-2
CASSLELSGRAGYTF
TGTGCCAGCAGCTTGGAATTGTCAGGCCGAGCTGGCTACACCTTC
>.|TRBV30|.|TRBJ1-3
CAWMVGGAGNTIYF
TGTGCCTGGATGGTGGGGGGAGCAGGAAACACCATATATTTT
>once|TRBV14|TRBD1|TRBJ1-1
CASSLPLSGTGVFNTEAFF
TGTGCCAGCAGCCTACCCCTCTCTGGGACAGGGGTCTTTAACACTGAAGCTTTCTTT
>.|TRBV10-3|TRBD1|TRBJ2-7
CATKQTGQGMDEQYF
TGTGCCACCAAACAGACGGGACAGGGGATGGACGAGCAGTACTTC
>few|TRBV29-1|.|TRBJ1-1
CSVEEHGGHRAFF
TGCAGCGTTGAAGAACATGGGGGGCATCGTGCTTTCTTT
>few|TRBV9|.|TRBJ1-1
CASSAGGLNTEAFF
TGTGCCAGCAGCGCGGGGGGGCTGAACACTGAAGCTTTCTTT
>.|TRBV7-3|TRBD2|TRBJ2-2
CASSTQPGLAGSGELFF
TGTGCCAGCAGCACACAACCTGGACTAGCGGGGTCCGGGGAGCTGTTTTTT
>few|TRBV25-1|.|TRBJ1-2
CASGRGYGYTF
TGTGCCAGCGGGAGGGGATACGGCTACACCTTC
>few|TRBV4-1|.|TRBJ2-5
CASRGETQYF
TGCGCCAGCAGGGGAGAGACCCAGTACTTC
>few|TRBV27|.|TRBJ2-1
CASSLRWGVDEQFF
TGTGCCAGCAGTTTAAGGTGGGGGGTCGATGAGCAGTTCTTC
>few|TRBV28|TRBD1|TRBJ1-1
CASSRDSETEAFF
TGTGCCAGCAGTCGGGACAGCGAAACTGAAGCTTTCTTT
>.|TRBV9|.|TRBJ2-7
CASSGGQSSYEQYF
TGTGCCAGCAGTGGTGGGCAGAGCTCCTACGAGCAGTACTTC
>.|TRBV5-4|TRBD1|TRBJ2-7
CASSTERQGEQYF
TGTGCCAGCAGCACCGAGCGACAGGGCGAGCAGTACTTC
>.|TRBV7-9|.|TRBJ2-5
CASSLAGTAQETQYF
TGTGCCAGCAGCTTGGCGGGGACCGCCCAAGAGACCCAGTACTTC
>few|TRBV6-5|.|TRBJ2-1
CASSSIRAGEQFF
TGTGCCAGCAGTTCCATCAGGGCGGGAGAGCAGTTCTTC
>many|TRBV21-1|.|TRBJ2-5
CASSPRWLAGETQYF
TGTGCCAGCAGCCCCCGGTGGCTAGCGGGAGAGACCCAGTACTTC
>.|TRBV5-4|.|TRBJ1-1
CASSLGQFNTEAFF
TGTGCCAGCAGCTTGGGGCAATTTAACACTGAAGCTTTCTTT
>.|TRBV7-2|TRBD1|TRBJ2-3
CASSSRGPDTQYF
TGTGCCAGCAGCTCCAGGGGGCCAGATACGCAGTATTTT
>.|TRBV5-1|.|TRBJ2-5
CASRRGATSLQETQYF
TGCGCCTCTCGACGAGGGGCTACTAGTTTACAAGAGACCCAGTACTTC
>.|TRBV4-1|.|TRBJ2-2
CASRLGSYTGELFF
TGCGCCAGCCGTCTAGGGAGTTACACCGGGGAGCTGTTTTTT
>.|TRBV18|TRBD2|TRBJ2-1
CASSPTSGEQFF
TGTGCCAGCTCACCAACTAGCGGTGAGCAGTTCTTC
>.|TRBV30|TRBD1|TRBJ1-5
CAWADRVGQPQHF
TGTGCCTGGGCCGACAGGGTTGGTCAGCCCCAGCATTTT
>few|TRBV25-1|TRBD1|TRBJ1-3
CASRGQGSGNTIYF
TGTGCCAGCAGGGGACAGGGCTCTGGAAACACCATATATTTT
>few|TRBV13|.|TRBJ1-3
CASSSTGNTIYF
TGTGCCAGCAGCTCTACGGGAAACACCATATATTTT
>many|TRBV10-3|.|TRBJ1-6
CAISENRVGNSPLHF
TGTGCCATCAGTGAGAACAGGGTCGGGAATTCACCCCTCCACTTT
>few|TRBV27|.|TRBJ1-1
CASSRTGQGLTEAFF
TGTGCCAGCAGTCGAACCGGCCAGGGGCTCACTGAAGCTTTCTTT
>.|TRBV5-1|.|TRBJ2-1
CASSLAIGLGSDEQFF
TGCGCCAGCAGCTTGGCCATAGGTCTTGGATCGGATGAGCAGTTCTTC
>.|TRBV6-5|TRBD1|TRBJ2-3
CASSQGQGHTDTQYF
TGTGCCAGCAGCCAGGGACAGGGACACACAGATACGCAGTATTTT
>.|TRBV30|TRBD1|TRBJ1-1
CAWSEGAKAFF
TGTGCCTGGAGTGAGGGGGCGAAGGCTTTCTTT
>.|TRBV30|TRBD1|TRBJ1-5
CAWSQGVHQPQHF
TGTGCCTGGTCCCAGGGGGTTCATCAGCCCCAGCATTTT
>.|TRBV7-6|TRBD2|TRBJ2-1
CASSQRAGGSSYNEQFF
TGTGCCAGCAGCCAAAGAGCGGGAGGGAGCTCCTACAATGAGCAGTTCTTC
>.|TRBV20-1|.|TRBJ1-1
CSAPRGTEAFF
TGCAGTGCTCCAAGGGGGACTGAAGCTTTCTTT
>.|TRBV15|.|TRBJ2-1
CATSTHRAGSYNEQFF
TGTGCCACCAGCACGCACCGGGCGGGATCCTACAATGAGCAGTTCTTC
>few|TRBV10-2|.|TRBJ2-5
CASTLGLLETQYF
TGCGCCAGCACCTTAGGGCTCTTGGAGACCCAGTACTTC
>.|TRBV5-1|TRBD2|TRBJ2-3
CASSWATSGTTDTQYF
TGCGCCAGCAGCTGGGCGACTAGCGGCACCACAGATACGCAGTATTTT
>.|TRBV4-3|.|TRBJ1-2
CASSQDQQRRYYGYTF
TGCGCCAGCAGCCAAGATCAGCAGCGGCGTTACTATGGCTACACCTTC
>few|TRBV19|.|TRBJ2-2
CASSFWSPNTGELFF
TGTGCCAGTAGTTTCTGGTCCCCTAACACCGGGGAGCTGTTTTTT
>.|TRBV6-1|.|TRBJ2-6
CASSLGGTGANVLTF
TGTGCCAGCAGTCTCGGCGGTACTGGGGCCAACGTCCTGACTTTC
>many|TRBV7-9|.|TRBJ2-1
CASSPPSVNEQFF
TGTGCCAGCAGCCCTCCCTCTGTCAATGAGCAGTTCTTC
>.|TRBV5-4|TRBD1|TRBJ2-3
CASSSAHAWTGAIPDTQYF
TGTGCCAGCAGTTCCGCCCACGCCTGGACAGGGGCGATACCAGATACGCAGTATTTT
>many|TRBV4-3|.|TRBJ2-4
CASSQDGRWDDIQYF
TGCGCCAGCAGCCAAGACGGCAGGTGGGATGACATTCAGTACTTC
>few|TRBV5-4|.|TRBJ2-5
CASSLEASGEGETQYF
TGTGCCAGCAGCTTGGAGGCGAGCGGAGAGGGGGAGACCCAGTACTTC
>.|TRBV2|TRBD1|TRBJ1-6
CASSLTGLINSPLHF
TGTGCCAGCAGCCTGACAGGGTTGATTAATTCACCCCTCCACTTT
>few|TRBV27|.|TRBJ1-5
CASSADRRQPQHF
TGTGCCAGCAGTGCGGACCGGCGTCAGCCCCAGCATTTT
>few|TRBV29-1|TRBD1|TRBJ2-7
CSVNRGPGEQYF
TGCAGCGTCAACAGGGGGCCGGGCGAGCAGTACTTC
>.|TRBV23-1|.|TRBJ2-3
CASRENLASNTQYF
TGCGCCAGCAGAGAGAACCTGGCGTCGAATACGCAGTATTTT
>.|TRBV10-1|.|TRBJ2-3
CASSGDWVLYF
TGCGCCAGCAGTGGGGACTGGGTCCTTTATTTT
>.|TRBV5-1|.|TRBJ1-2
CASSLEGVPNYGYTF
TGCGCCAGCAGCTTGGAGGGGGTGCCTAACTATGGCTACACCTTC
>many|TRBV5-8|TRBD1|TRBJ2-1
CASSWGTGYPFF
TGTGCCAGCAGCTGGGGGACAGGGTATCCGTTCTTC